This T cell receptor beta chain was captured by sequencing in a study of blood T cell repertoires in COVID-19. Study background: From the United States, Italy and Spain came samples of acute and convalescent COVID-19.

Note on this clone: Distinct nucleotide sequences in the sample also encode this CDR3.

The germline V gene has CDR1 MNHEY and CDR2 SMNVEV (reference sequence). V lost 5 bases and J lost 4; bases outside the gene matches: 4. The CDR3 loop spans 14 amino acids. Libraries were prepared by immunoSEQ multiplex PCR; TCRdb keeps only in-frame clonotypes and omits some of them. The data show 270,000 or so clones, approximately 87% seen once. Those enrolled in Seattle joined during active infection and were followed longitudinally afterward. The specimen was peripheral blood. The V call is TRBV27, the J call TRBJ2-1; 8 nucleotides line up with TRBD2. This TCR came from a woman in her 30s with COVID-19, enrolled during active disease. The DNA for the CDR3 is TGTGCCAGCAGTCTCGGCGGGGGGTACAATGAGCAGTTCTTC. This codes for CASSLGGGYNEQFF.